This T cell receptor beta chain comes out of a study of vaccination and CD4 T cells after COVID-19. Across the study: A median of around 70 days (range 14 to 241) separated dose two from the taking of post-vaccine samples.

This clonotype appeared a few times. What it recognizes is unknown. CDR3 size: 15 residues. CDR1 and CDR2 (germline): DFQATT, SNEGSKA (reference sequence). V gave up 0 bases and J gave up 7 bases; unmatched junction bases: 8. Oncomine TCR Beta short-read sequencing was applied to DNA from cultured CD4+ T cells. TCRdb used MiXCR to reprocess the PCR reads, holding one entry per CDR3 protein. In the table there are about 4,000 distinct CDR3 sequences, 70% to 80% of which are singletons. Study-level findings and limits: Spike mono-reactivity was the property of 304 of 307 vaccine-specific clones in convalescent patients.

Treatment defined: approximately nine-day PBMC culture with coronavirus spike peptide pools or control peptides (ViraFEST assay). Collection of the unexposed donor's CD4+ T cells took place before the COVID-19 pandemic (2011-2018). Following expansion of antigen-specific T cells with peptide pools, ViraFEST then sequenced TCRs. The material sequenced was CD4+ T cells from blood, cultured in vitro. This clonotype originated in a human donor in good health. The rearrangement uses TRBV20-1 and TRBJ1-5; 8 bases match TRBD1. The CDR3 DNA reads TGCAGTGCTAGAGATGTATCAGGGGGCTGGCAGCCCCAGCATTTT. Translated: CSARDVSGGWQPQHF.